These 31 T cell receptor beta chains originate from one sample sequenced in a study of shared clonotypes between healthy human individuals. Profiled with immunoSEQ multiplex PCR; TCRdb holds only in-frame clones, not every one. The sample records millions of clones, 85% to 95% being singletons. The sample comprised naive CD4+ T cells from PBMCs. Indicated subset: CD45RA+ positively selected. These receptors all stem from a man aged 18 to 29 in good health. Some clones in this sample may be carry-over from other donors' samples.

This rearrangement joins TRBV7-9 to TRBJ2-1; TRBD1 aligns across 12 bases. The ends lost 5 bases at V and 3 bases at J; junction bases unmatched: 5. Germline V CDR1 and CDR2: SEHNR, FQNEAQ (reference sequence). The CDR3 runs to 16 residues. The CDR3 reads CASSAGTGGFYNEQFF. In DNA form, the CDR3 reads TGTGCCAGCAGCGCGGGGACAGGGGGCTTCTACAATGAGCAGTTCTTC.

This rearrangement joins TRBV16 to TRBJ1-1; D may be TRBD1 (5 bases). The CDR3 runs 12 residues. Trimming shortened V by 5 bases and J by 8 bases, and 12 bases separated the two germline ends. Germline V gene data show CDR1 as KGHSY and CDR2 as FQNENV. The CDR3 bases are TGTGCCAGCAGCTCTCGGGGGTTAGAAGCTTTCTTT. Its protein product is CASSSRGLEAFF. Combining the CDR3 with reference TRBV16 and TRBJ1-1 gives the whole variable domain GEEVAQTPKHLVRGEGQKAKLYCAPIKGHSYVFWYQQVLKNEFKFLISFQNENVFDETGMPKERFSAKCLPNSPCSLEIQATKLEDSAVYFCASSSRGLEAFFGQGTRLTVV.

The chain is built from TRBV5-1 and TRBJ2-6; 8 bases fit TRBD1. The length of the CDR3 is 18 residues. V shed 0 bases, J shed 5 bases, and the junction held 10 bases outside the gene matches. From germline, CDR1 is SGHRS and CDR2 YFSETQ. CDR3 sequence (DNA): TGCGCCAGCAGCTTGGGAGGGGACAGGCCTTTTAGGGCCAACGTCCTGACTTTC. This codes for CASSLGGDRPFRANVLTF.

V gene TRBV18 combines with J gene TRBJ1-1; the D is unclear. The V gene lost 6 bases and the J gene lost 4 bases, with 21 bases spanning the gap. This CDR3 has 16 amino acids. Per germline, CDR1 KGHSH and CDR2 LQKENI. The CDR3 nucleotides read TGTGCCAGCTCCCCCGCGCCAAGGCTGGAGAGCACTGAAGCTTTCTTT. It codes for CASSPAPRLESTEAFF.

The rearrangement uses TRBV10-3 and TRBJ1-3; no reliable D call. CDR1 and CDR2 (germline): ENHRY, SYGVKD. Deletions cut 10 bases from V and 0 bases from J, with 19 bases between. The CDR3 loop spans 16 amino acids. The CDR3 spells CATMDRPADSGNTIYF. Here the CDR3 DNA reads TGTGCCACTATGGACCGACCAGCAGACTCTGGAAACACCATATATTTT.

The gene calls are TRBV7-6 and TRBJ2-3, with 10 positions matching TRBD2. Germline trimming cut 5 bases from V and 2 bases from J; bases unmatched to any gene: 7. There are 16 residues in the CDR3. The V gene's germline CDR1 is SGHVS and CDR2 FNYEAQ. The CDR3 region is CASSVLAGTDTDTQYF. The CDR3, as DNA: TGTGCCAGCAGCGTACTAGCGGGGACCGACACAGATACGCAGTATTTT. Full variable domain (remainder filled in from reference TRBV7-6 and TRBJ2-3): GAGVSQSPRYKVTKRGQDVALRCDPISGHVSLYWYRQALGQGPEFLTYFNYEAQQDKSGLPNDRFSAERPEGSISTLTIQRTEQRDSAMYRCASSVLAGTDTDTQYFGPGTRLTVL.

DNA of the CDR3: TGCGCCAGCAGCACCGCTCTGAACACTGAAGCTTTCTTT. Its protein product is CASSTALNTEAFF. The J gene is TRBJ1-1, the V gene TRBV5-1; no definite D call. Germline lookup yields CDR1 SGHRS and CDR2 YFSETQ. Trimming took 4 bases from V and 0 from J, leaving 7 bases between them. This CDR3 has 13 amino acids.

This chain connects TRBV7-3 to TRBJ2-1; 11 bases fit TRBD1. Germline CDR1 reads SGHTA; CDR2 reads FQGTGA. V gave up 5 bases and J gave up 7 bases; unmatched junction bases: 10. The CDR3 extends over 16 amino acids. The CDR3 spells CASSPRTGGQSNEQFF. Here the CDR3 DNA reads TGTGCCAGCAGCCCCCGGACAGGGGGCCAGTCGAATGAGCAGTTCTTC.

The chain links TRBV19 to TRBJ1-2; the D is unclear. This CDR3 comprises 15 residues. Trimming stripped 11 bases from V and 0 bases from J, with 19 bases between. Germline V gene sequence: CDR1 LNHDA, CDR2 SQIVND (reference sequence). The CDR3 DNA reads TGTGCCGTACGAGGTCTAACTGTTCCTAACTATGGCTACACCTTC. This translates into CAVRGLTVPNYGYTF. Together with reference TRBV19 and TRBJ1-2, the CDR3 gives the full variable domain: DGGITQSPKYLFRKEGQNVTLSCEQNLNHDAMYWYRQDPGQGLRLIYYSQIVNDFQKGDIAEGYSVSREKKESFPLTVTSAQKNPTAFYLCAVRGLTVPNYGYTFGSGTRLTVV.

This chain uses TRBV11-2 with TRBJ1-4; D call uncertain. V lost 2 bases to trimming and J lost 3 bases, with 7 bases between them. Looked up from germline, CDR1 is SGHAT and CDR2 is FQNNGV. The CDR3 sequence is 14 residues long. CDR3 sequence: CASSLHIANEKLFF. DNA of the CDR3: TGTGCCAGCAGCTTACACATAGCTAATGAAAAACTGTTTTTT.

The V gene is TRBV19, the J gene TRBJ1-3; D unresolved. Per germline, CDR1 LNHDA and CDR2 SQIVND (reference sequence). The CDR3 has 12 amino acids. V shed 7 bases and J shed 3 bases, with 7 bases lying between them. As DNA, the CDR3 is TGTGCCAGTACCCGGGGTGGAAACACCATATATTTT. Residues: CASTRGGNTIYF. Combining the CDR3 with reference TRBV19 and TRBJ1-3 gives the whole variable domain DGGITQSPKYLFRKEGQNVTLSCEQNLNHDAMYWYRQDPGQGLRLIYYSQIVNDFQKGDIAEGYSVSREKKESFPLTVTSAQKNPTAFYLCASTRGGNTIYFGEGSWLTVV.

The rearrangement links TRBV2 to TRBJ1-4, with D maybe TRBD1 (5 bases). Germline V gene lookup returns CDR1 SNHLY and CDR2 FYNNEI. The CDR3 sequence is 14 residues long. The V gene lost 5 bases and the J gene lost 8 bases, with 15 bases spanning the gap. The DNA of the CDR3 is TGTGCCAGCAGTAAAAACACCGGGACCGAAAAACTGTTTTTT. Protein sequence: CASSKNTGTEKLFF.

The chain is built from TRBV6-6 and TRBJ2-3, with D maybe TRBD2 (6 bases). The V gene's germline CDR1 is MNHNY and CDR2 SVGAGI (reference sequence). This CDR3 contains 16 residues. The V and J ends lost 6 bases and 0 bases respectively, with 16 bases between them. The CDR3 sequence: CASSPASVTSTDTQYF. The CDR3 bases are TGTGCCAGCAGCCCCGCTAGCGTAACTAGCACAGATACGCAGTATTTT.

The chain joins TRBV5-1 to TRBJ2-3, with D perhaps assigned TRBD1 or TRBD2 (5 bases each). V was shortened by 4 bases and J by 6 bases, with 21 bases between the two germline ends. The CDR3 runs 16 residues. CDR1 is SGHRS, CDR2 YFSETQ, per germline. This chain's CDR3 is CASSKLGTRRGDTQYF. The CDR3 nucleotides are TGCGCCAGCAGCAAACTTGGGACCCGCCGTGGGGATACGCAGTATTTT.

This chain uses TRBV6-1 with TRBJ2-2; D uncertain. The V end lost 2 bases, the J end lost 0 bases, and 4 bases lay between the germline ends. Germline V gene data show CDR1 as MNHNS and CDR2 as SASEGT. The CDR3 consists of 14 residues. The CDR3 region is CASSEQANTGELFF. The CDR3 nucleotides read TGTGCCAGCAGTGAACAGGCGAACACCGGGGAGCTGTTTTTT.

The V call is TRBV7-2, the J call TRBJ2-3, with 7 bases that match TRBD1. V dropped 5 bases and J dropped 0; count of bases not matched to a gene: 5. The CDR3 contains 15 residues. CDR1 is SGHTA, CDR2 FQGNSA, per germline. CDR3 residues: CASSARQGSTDTQYF. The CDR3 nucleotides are TGTGCCAGCAGCGCTCGACAGGGTAGCACAGATACGCAGTATTTT.

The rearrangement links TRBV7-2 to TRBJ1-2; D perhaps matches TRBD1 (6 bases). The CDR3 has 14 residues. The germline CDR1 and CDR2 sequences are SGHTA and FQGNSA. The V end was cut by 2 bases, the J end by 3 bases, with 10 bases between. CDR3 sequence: CASSLSSGDYGYTF. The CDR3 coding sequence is TGTGCCAGCAGCTTAAGTTCAGGGGACTATGGCTACACCTTC.

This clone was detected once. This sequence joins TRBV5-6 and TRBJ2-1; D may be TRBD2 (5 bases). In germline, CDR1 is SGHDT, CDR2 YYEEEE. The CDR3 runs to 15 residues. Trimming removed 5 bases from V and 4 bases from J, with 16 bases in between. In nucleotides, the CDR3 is TGTGCCAGCAGTATTTACTCCGGGAATTACAATGAGCAGTTCTTC. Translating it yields CASSIYSGNYNEQFF.

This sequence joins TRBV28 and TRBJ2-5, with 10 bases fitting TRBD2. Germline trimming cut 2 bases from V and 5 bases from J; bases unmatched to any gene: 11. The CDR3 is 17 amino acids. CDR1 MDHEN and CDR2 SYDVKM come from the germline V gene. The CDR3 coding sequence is TGTGCCAGCAGTTTAAGGGGACTAGCGATAGGGATTGAGACCCAGTACTTC. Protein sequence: CASSLRGLAIGIETQYF.

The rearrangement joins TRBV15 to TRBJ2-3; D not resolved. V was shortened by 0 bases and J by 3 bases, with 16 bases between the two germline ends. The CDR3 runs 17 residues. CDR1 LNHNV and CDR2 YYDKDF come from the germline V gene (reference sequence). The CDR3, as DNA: TGTGCCACCAGCAGAGATCGAGGCAGGTGGTTGACAGATACGCAGTATTTT. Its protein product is CATSRDRGRWLTDTQYF.

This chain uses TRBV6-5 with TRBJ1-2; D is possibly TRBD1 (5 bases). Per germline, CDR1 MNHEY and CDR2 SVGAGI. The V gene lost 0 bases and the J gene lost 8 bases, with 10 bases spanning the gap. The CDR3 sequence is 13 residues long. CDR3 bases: TGTGCCAGCAGTTACTCGATAGACAGAGGCTACACCTTC. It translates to CASSYSIDRGYTF.

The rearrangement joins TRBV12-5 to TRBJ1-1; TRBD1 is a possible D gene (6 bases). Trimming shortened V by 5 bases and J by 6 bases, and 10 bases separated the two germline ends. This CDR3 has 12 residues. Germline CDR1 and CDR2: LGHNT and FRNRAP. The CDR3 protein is CASGVGQPEAFF. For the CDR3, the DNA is TGTGCTAGTGGTGTGGGACAACCTGAAGCTTTCTTT.

CDR3 sequence: CASSYSLGGHEQYF. The CDR3, as DNA: TGTGCCAGCAGTTACTCGCTCGGGGGCCACGAGCAGTACTTC. V and J are TRBV6-5 and TRBJ2-7; D is possibly TRBD1 or TRBD2 (6 bases each). This CDR3 comprises 14 residues. Trimming shortened V by 0 bases and J by 5 bases, and 11 bases separated the two germline ends. Germline V gene sequence: CDR1 MNHEY, CDR2 SVGAGI.

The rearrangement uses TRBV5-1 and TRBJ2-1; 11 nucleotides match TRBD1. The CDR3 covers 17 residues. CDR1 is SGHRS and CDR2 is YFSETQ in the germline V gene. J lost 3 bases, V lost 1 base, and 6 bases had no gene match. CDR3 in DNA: TGCGCCAGCAGCTTGATGACCGGGACAGGGGGCTACAATGAGCAGTTCTTC. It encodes CASSLMTGTGGYNEQFF.

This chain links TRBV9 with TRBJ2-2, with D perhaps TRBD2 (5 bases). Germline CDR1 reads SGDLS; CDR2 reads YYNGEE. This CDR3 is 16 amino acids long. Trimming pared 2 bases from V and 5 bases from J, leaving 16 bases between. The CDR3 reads CASSVTAGAPTGELFF. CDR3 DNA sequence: TGTGCCAGCAGCGTTACCGCGGGTGCCCCAACCGGGGAGCTGTTTTTT.

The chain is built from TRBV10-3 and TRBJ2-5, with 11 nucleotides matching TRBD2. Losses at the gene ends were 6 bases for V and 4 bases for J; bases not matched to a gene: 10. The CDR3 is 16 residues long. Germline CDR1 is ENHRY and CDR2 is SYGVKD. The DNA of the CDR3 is TGTGCCATCAGCAATACCATCGGGACTAGCGGAGAGACCCAGTACTTC. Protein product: CAISNTIGTSGETQYF.

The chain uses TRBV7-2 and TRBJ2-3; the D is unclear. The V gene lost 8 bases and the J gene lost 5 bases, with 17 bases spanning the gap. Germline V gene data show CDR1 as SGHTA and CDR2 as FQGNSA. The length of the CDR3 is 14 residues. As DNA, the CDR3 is TGTGCCAGCCTACCGAGTTTGTCACGAGATACGCAGTATTTT. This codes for CASLPSLSRDTQYF. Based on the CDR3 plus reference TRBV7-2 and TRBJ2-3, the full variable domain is GAGVSQSPSNKVTEKGKDVELRCDPISGHTALYWYRQSLGQGLEFLIYFQGNSAPDKSGLPSDRFSAERTGGSVSTLTIQRTQQEDSAVYLCASLPSLSRDTQYFGPGTRLTVL.

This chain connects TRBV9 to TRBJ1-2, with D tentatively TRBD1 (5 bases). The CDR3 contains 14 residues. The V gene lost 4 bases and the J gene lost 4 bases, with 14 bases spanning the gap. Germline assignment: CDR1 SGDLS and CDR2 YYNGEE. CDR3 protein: CASSPDRILYGYTF. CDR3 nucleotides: TGTGCCAGCAGCCCTGACAGAATACTCTATGGCTACACCTTC.

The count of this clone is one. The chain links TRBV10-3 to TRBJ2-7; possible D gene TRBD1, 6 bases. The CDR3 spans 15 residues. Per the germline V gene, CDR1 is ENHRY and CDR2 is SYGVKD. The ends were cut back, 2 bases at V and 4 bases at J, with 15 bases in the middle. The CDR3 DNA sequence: TGTGCCATCAGTGAGCCGGGACAAACATTATACGAGCAGTACTTC. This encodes CAISEPGQTLYEQYF.

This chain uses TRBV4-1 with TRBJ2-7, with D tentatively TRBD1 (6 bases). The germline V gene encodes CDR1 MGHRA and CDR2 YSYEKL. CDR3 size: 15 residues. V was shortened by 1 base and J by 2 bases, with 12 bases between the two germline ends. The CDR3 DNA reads TGCGCCAGCAGCCAAGGTCCCCGGACAGCCTACGAGCAGTACTTC. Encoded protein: CASSQGPRTAYEQYF.

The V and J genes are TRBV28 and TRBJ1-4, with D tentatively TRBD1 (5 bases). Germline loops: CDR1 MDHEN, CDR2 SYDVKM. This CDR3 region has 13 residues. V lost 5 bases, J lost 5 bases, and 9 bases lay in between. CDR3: CASSPGTNEKLFF. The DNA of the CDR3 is TGTGCCAGCAGTCCCGGGACGAATGAAAAACTGTTTTTT.